Listed below are T cell receptor beta chains from one sample, sequenced in a study of cytomegalovirus exposure and HLA in healthy donors. Assay: immunoSEQ multiplex PCR; the TCRdb copy retains only in-frame clones and omits some. Of about 180,000 clones in the sample, over 65% are singletons; the top ten hold about 1.5%. The specimen was PBMCs. The receptors stem from a man younger than 35 in good health and CMV-seronegative. Both conserved end residues are part of each CDR3. D genes are given only for firm matches. Some rows have no size entry. The others give once, few or many, or a class for an expanded clone.

clone size	V gene	J gene	CDR3 length	D gene	CDR3 DNA	CDR3 protein
NA	TRBV7-2	TRBJ2-1	15	NA	TGTGCCAGCAGCTTAGTGGCTAGCCGGCACAATGAGCAGTTCTTC	CASSLVASRHNEQFF
few	TRBV5-4	TRBJ2-2	15	NA	TGTGCCAGCAGCTCGGGACAAAGAGGATCCGGGGAGCTGTTTTTT	CASSSGQRGSGELFF
NA	TRBV4-3	TRBJ1-1	16	TRBD1	TGCGCCAGCAGCCAAGGGACAGGGCTTTTGAACACTGAAGCTTTCTTT	CASSQGTGLLNTEAFF
few	TRBV30	TRBJ1-6	12	NA	TGTGCCGTGGCAGGGTCAAATTCACCCCTCCACTTT	CAVAGSNSPLHF
once	TRBV29-1	TRBJ1-2	13	NA	TGCAGCGTTGAAGTGCAGATTAACTATGGCTACACCTTC	CSVEVQINYGYTF
once	TRBV11-3	TRBJ2-7	15	NA	TGTGCCAGCAGCTTAAGAGGAGGGCTCCCCTACGAGCAGTACTTC	CASSLRGGLPYEQYF
NA	TRBV6-5	TRBJ2-2	13	NA	TGTGCCGGCCGGAGCCCGAACACCGGGGAGCTGTTTTTT	CAGRSPNTGELFF
NA	TRBV6-5	TRBJ1-1	13	TRBD1	TGTGCCAGCAGCCTGACAGGGGACACTGAAGCTTTCTTT	CASSLTGDTEAFF
NA	TRBV29-1	TRBJ1-2	13	TRBD1	TGCAGCTCCGGCCGGACAGGGAATTATGGCTACACCTTC	CSSGRTGNYGYTF
NA	TRBV14	TRBJ1-1	15	NA	TGTGCCAGCAGCCAAGACTCAACCTCCGGGGCTGAAGCTTTCTTT	CASSQDSTSGAEAFF
NA	TRBV14	TRBJ1-2	13	NA	TGTGCCAGCAGCCAAAGCAGGGCGGGAGGCTACACCTTC	CASSQSRAGGYTF
NA	TRBV5-1	TRBJ2-3	14	NA	TGCGCCAGCAGCTTGCAGGGTATAGGAGATACGCAGTATTTT	CASSLQGIGDTQYF
NA	TRBV5-1	TRBJ2-5	15	TRBD2	TGCGCCAGCAGCTTCGGCGGGGGGGTAAAAGAGACCCAGTACTTC	CASSFGGGVKETQYF
few	TRBV6-1	TRBJ1-1	15	TRBD1	TGTGCCAGCAGTCGCCTCACAGGGGGAGACACTGAAGCTTTCTTT	CASSRLTGGDTEAFF
NA	TRBV9	TRBJ1-6	14	NA	TGTGCCAGCAGCGTGGCAGGCGAGGGATCACCCCTCCACTTT	CASSVAGEGSPLHF
NA	TRBV5-6	TRBJ1-2	11	NA	TGTGCCAGCAGCTTCTTCAGTGGCTACACCTTC	CASSFFSGYTF
NA	TRBV7-2	TRBJ2-3	15	NA	TGTGCCAGCAGCTTAACCTACGGTAGCACAGATACGCAGTATTTT	CASSLTYGSTDTQYF
few	TRBV10-3	TRBJ2-7	12	NA	TGTGCCATCAGTGAGCTCTCCTACGAGCAGTACTTC	CAISELSYEQYF
NA	TRBV2	TRBJ1-1	14	TRBD1	TGTGCCAGCAGTGCGGACAGGGGCCCGGCTAAGGCTTTCTTT	CASSADRGPAKAFF
NA	TRBV30	TRBJ2-7	14	TRBD1	TGTGCCTGGAAAGGCAGGGGGCCCCCCTACGAGCAGTACTTC	CAWKGRGPPYEQYF
NA	TRBV10-3	TRBJ1-4	14	NA	TGTGCCAGCAGTTATGGGGGGTCTAATGAAAAACTGTTTTTT	CASSYGGSNEKLFF
NA	TRBV2	TRBJ2-7	14	TRBD1	TGTGCCAGCAGGAGACAGGGGATTACCTACGAGCAGTACTTC	CASRRQGITYEQYF
once	TRBV7-2	TRBJ2-6	19	NA	TGTGCCAGCAGCTTAGTCGGGACTCCGGGATACTCTGGGGCCAACGTCCTGACTTTC	CASSLVGTPGYSGANVLTF
NA	TRBV28	TRBJ1-2	15	NA	TGTGCCAGCAGTATCCTACAGGGTGTGGGCTATGGCTACACCTTC	CASSILQGVGYGYTF
NA	TRBV27	TRBJ2-6	16	NA	TGTGCCAGCAGTTTGGGGGCCTCCTCTGGGGCCAACGTCCTGACTTTC	CASSLGASSGANVLTF
NA	TRBV5-1	TRBJ1-4	14	NA	TGCGCCAGCAGCTTGAGGGGAGGGAATGAAAAACTGTTTTTT	CASSLRGGNEKLFF
NA	TRBV9	TRBJ2-1	15	TRBD2	TGTGCCAGCAGCGTAGCCAGCGGGGGTACACATGAGCAGTTCTTC	CASSVASGGTHEQFF
few	TRBV6-1	TRBJ1-1	14	NA	TGTGCCAGCAGTGCACAGGGTCAGAACACTGAAGCTTTCTTT	CASSAQGQNTEAFF
NA	TRBV21-1	TRBJ2-1	19	NA	TGTGCCAGCAGCAGTGCGGGAGGGCCTCATTCCTGGTCCTACAATGAGCAGTTCTTC	CASSSAGGPHSWSYNEQFF
once	TRBV5-6	TRBJ2-7	15	NA	TGTGCCAGCAGCTTGTTCGTCCACAGGCCCTACGAGCAGTACTTC	CASSLFVHRPYEQYF
NA	TRBV2	TRBJ1-2	15	TRBD1	TGTGCCAGCAGTGCCCGGACAGGGTTGGGGTATGGCTACACCTTC	CASSARTGLGYGYTF
NA	TRBV7-7	TRBJ2-3	15	TRBD2	TGTGCTAGCAGCTCCGGGGGGAGGAGCACAGATACGCAGTATTTT	CASSSGGRSTDTQYF
NA	TRBV5-6	TRBJ2-7	11	NA	TGTGCCAGCAGCATGACAGGCGAGCAGTACTTC	CASSMTGEQYF
NA	TRBV10-3	TRBJ2-3	16	TRBD1	TGTGCCATCAGTCACGGGACAGGGGATACCACAGATACGCAGTATTTT	CAISHGTGDTTDTQYF
NA	TRBV9	TRBJ1-3	15	NA	TGTGCCAGCAGCGTAGATCCAGGCACTGGAAACACCATATATTTT	CASSVDPGTGNTIYF
NA	TRBV7-6	TRBJ2-3	16	NA	TGTGCCAGCAGCGCAGACGGGGAAGAAATTACAGATACGCAGTATTTT	CASSADGEEITDTQYF
once	TRBV7-2	TRBJ1-1	14	TRBD1	TGTGCCAGCAGCGGACAGGGGGCGCAGACTGAAGCTTTCTTT	CASSGQGAQTEAFF
NA	TRBV12-5	TRBJ1-2	13	NA	TGTGCTAGTGCGACGCAGACGGACTATGGCTACCCCTTC	CASATQTDYGYPF
NA	TRBV19	TRBJ2-1	15	NA	TGTGCCAGTAGCCGAAACAGGGAGCGCTACAATGAGCAGTTCTTC	CASSRNRERYNEQFF
NA	TRBV27	TRBJ2-3	18	NA	TGTGCCAGCAGTTTTGGGGGTCTTGAGGGGGGGCCTGGAGATACGCAGTATTTT	CASSFGGLEGGPGDTQYF
NA	TRBV6-6	TRBJ2-1	16	NA	TGTGCCAGCAGCCACGACCAGGGGATGGCCTACAATGAGCAGTTCTTC	CASSHDQGMAYNEQFF
few	TRBV5-1	TRBJ2-2	17	TRBD2	TGCGCCAGCAGCCCCCGACTAGCGGGAGGCCCTCCGGGGGAGCTGTTTTTT	CASSPRLAGGPPGELFF
NA	TRBV18	TRBJ2-7	12	NA	TGTGCCAGCTCATCAGGGACAAGCGAGCAGTACTTC	CASSSGTSEQYF
NA	TRBV7-2	TRBJ1-1	15	TRBD1	TGTGCCAGCAGCTGGACGGGGACAGCTAACACTGAAGCTTTCTTT	CASSWTGTANTEAFF
NA	TRBV15	TRBJ2-7	15	NA	TGTGCCACCAGCAGAGATGGGGGCTTATCCTACGAGCAGTACTTC	CATSRDGGLSYEQYF
few	TRBV9	TRBJ2-1	16	NA	TGTGCCAGCAGCGTAGGGTGGCAACCCCCCGGGAATGAGCAGTTCTTC	CASSVGWQPPGNEQFF
NA	TRBV19	TRBJ2-3	15	TRBD2	TGTGCCAGTAGTATAGGTCTAGCGGGGGGTAATACGCAGTATTTT	CASSIGLAGGNTQYF
NA	TRBV6-6	TRBJ2-3	12	NA	TGTGCCAGCAGTCCCCCTGAGGATACGCAGTATTTT	CASSPPEDTQYF
NA	TRBV5-1	TRBJ2-1	14	NA	TGCGCCAGCAGCCCCATAGGGGACTACAATGAGCAGTTCTTC	CASSPIGDYNEQFF
NA	TRBV28	TRBJ2-1	15	NA	TGTGCCAGCAGCCTGCAAGGGGTCCCCTACAATGAGCAGTTCTTC	CASSLQGVPYNEQFF
NA	TRBV7-2	TRBJ2-1	16	TRBD2	TGTGCCAGCAGTCCCCGTGCGGGACTATCAATCGATGAGCAGTTCTTC	CASSPRAGLSIDEQFF
NA	TRBV7-6	TRBJ1-3	16	NA	TGTGCCAGCAGCCCAATGAGGGGGGGCTCTGGAAACACCATATATTTT	CASSPMRGGSGNTIYF
NA	TRBV7-3	TRBJ2-7	15	NA	TGTGCCAGCAGCTTAAGTGCGGGACGTCAATACGAGCAGTACTTC	CASSLSAGRQYEQYF
NA	TRBV10-3	TRBJ2-1	13	NA	TGTGCCATCAGTGAGGGCAACTACAATGAGCAGTTCTTC	CAISEGNYNEQFF
once	TRBV27	TRBJ2-7	15	TRBD1	TGTGCCAGCAGCTACCTGGGGGACAGGACCTACGAGCAGTACTTC	CASSYLGDRTYEQYF